One and the same sample provided the 17 T cell receptor beta chains below, sequenced in a study of T cells in Graves' hyperthyroidism and ophthalmopathy. Amplified TCR beta CDR3 regions came from RNA transcripts. Researchers ran a first-round RT-PCR on the TCR CDR3 using the HTBI primer set. Each CDR3 protein gets one entry after TCRdb re-called the multiplex PCR reads with MiXCR. The sample contains nearly 600,000 distinct CDR3 sequences, around 14% of which appear only once. The specimen was blood. These receptors were collected from a young woman with Graves' ophthalmopathy.

This clonotype was seen a few times. The chain has TRBV6-1 and TRBJ2-2, with 9 positions matching TRBD2. The germline CDR1 and CDR2 sequences are MNHNS and SASEGT. The CDR3 length is 17 residues. The trim removed 2 bases at V and 1 base at J, leaving 5 bases unmatched. The CDR3 region is CASSERGTSLNTGELFF. The CDR3 nucleotides are TGTGCCAGCAGTGAAAGGGGGACTAGCCTGAACACCGGGGAGCTGTTTTTT.

This rearrangement joins TRBV6-6 to TRBJ1-5, with 7 bases fitting TRBD1. This CDR3 region has 15 residues. CDR1 and CDR2 (germline): MNHNY, SVGAGI (reference sequence). J gave up 4 bases and V 0 bases, and 3 bases lay outside the gene matches. The CDR3 loop is CASSYSPTGNQPQHF. As DNA, the CDR3 is TGTGCCAGCAGTTACTCCCCGACAGGGAATCAGCCCCAGCATTTT.

This clonotype was counted many times. CDR3 protein: CASSPDRERGYTF. In DNA form, the CDR3 reads TGTGCCAGCAGCCCAGACAGGGAACGTGGCTACACCTTC. V gene TRBV11-1 combines with J gene TRBJ1-2; 7 nucleotides align to TRBD1. Germline V gene data show CDR1 as SGHAT and CDR2 as FQDESV (reference sequence). This CDR3 has 13 residues. With V trimmed by 5 bases and J by 7 bases, 7 bases remained unmatched.

Many counts were recorded for this clonotype. V and J are TRBV12-3 or TRBV12-4 and TRBJ2-3, with TRBD2 matching over 8 bases. The junction had 14 bases not matched to a gene; V was cut back by 6 bases and J by 0 bases. The CDR3 sequence is 18 residues long. CDR3 in amino acids: CASSDSGTILSSTDTQYF. The CDR3 bases are TGTGCCAGCAGCGATAGCGGGACCATCCTCTCTAGCACAGATACGCAGTATTTT.

The table lists this clonotype with many counts. The chain recombines TRBV6-1 with TRBJ1-2, with a possible D match to TRBD1 (6 bases). This CDR3 region has 16 residues. The germline V gene has CDR1 MNHNS and CDR2 SASEGT. Trimming removed 7 bases at V and 3 bases at J, with 21 bases between. The CDR3: CASKRAAQRGDYGYTF. The CDR3 nucleotides are TGTGCCAGCAAGCGGGCAGCCCAAAGGGGGGACTATGGCTACACCTTC.

This clonotype was seen a handful of times. This chain uses TRBV29-1 with TRBJ2-1; TRBD1 matches 8 bases. From germline, CDR1 is SQVTM and CDR2 ANQGSEA. The CDR3 is 14 residues long. V trimming: 7 bases; J trimming: 9 bases; junction bases outside the gene matches: 14. The CDR3 reads CSAHSGGPVFEQFF. The DNA of the CDR3 is TGCAGCGCCCATTCAGGGGGCCCGGTATTTGAGCAGTTCTTC.

This clonotype has ten or more counts. The chain links TRBV7-2 to TRBJ2-3; D not certain. The CDR3 length is 14 residues. Trimming left V 5 bases short and J 3 bases short, with 12 bases between. CDR1 is SGHTA, CDR2 FQGNSA, per germline. The DNA for the CDR3 is TGTGCCAGCAGCCCCGGGTTCGTAACAGATACGCAGTATTTT. Translation: CASSPGFVTDTQYF.

Many counts were recorded for this clonotype. This chain links TRBV2 with TRBJ2-5; weak D call: TRBD1 (5 bases). The CDR3 contains 14 residues. Per germline, CDR1 SNHLY and CDR2 FYNNEI. The ends were cut back, 2 bases at V and 1 base at J, with 8 bases in the middle. CDR3 DNA sequence: TGTGCCAGCAGTGAACAAGACAGCCAAGAGACCCAGTACTTC. Translating it yields CASSEQDSQETQYF.

This clonotype was recorded many times. The chain carries TRBV7-3 and TRBJ2-1; tentatively, D is TRBD2 (5 bases). The V gene's germline CDR1 is SGHTA and CDR2 FQGTGA. The V and J ends lost 3 bases and 6 bases respectively, with 9 bases between them. The CDR3 extends over 13 amino acids. The CDR3: CASSFSLANEQFF. The DNA for the CDR3 is TGTGCCAGCAGCTTTAGCCTAGCCAATGAGCAGTTCTTC.

This clonotype has a count of ten or more. This may stem from a read error, because a much larger clone lies one nucleotide away. This chain links TRBV7-2 with TRBJ2-1; tentatively, D is TRBD1 (6 bases). The length of the CDR3 is 13 residues. Germline assignment: CDR1 SGHTA and CDR2 FQGNSA. V gave up 1 base and J gave up 6 bases, with 7 bases separating them. CDR3 loop: CASSLEQGNEQFF. In nucleotides, the CDR3 is TGTGCCAGCAGCTTAGAACAGGGCAATGAGCAGTTCTTC.

This clonotype came up many times. The V call is TRBV2, the J call TRBJ2-3; 7 nucleotides line up with TRBD2. CDR1 SNHLY and CDR2 FYNNEI come from the germline V gene. J was trimmed by 6 bases and V by 6 bases; bases with no gene match: 3. The CDR3 spans 12 residues. The DNA of the CDR3 is TGTGCCAGCAGCGAGGGAGGGGATACGCAGTATTTT. This sequence encodes CASSEGGDTQYF.

In its sample, this clonotype was seen many times. J is TRBJ2-1 and V is TRBV4-1, with TRBD2 identical over 7 bases. Germline V lookup: CDR1 MGHRA, CDR2 YSYEKL. This CDR3 has 16 residues. V dropped 1 base and J dropped 12; count of bases not matched to a gene: 15. The CDR3 bases are TGCGCCAGCAGCCAAGTCGGCGGCAGATCCGAGCGGGGGCAGTTCTTC. Amino acids: CASSQVGGRSERGQFF.

This CDR3 is CASSSRGSYEQFF. The CDR3 coding sequence is TGTGCCAGCAGCTCCCGGGGCTCCTACGAGCAGTTCTTC. The chain uses TRBV7-2 and TRBJ2-1, with D perhaps given as TRBD1 or TRBD2 (5 bases each). Looked up from germline, CDR1 is SGHTA and CDR2 is FQGNSA. V dropped 4 bases and J dropped 10 bases, with 14 bases sitting between them. This CDR3 comprises 13 residues. Full variable domain (rest looked up from reference TRBV7-2 and TRBJ2-1): GAGVSQSPSNKVTEKGKDVELRCDPISGHTALYWYRQSLGQGLEFLIYFQGNSAPDKSGLPSDRFSAERTGGSVSTLTIQRTQQEDSAVYLCASSSRGSYEQFFGPGTRLTVL.

The gene calls are TRBV6-5 and TRBJ1-2; TRBD1 matches 7 bases. Germline-derived CDR1 and CDR2 are MNHEY and SVGAGI. The CDR3 loop spans 16 amino acids. V lost 4 bases and J lost 3; bases outside the gene matches: 11. The CDR3 here is CASSSTPGGGDYGYTF. Written as DNA, the CDR3 is TGTGCCAGCAGTTCTACCCCAGGGGGAGGGGACTATGGCTACACCTTC.

This clonotype was detected many times. The chain employs TRBV24-1 and TRBJ2-1, with TRBD2 identical over 7 bases. Germline V CDR1 and CDR2: KGHDR, SFDVKD. The CDR3 is 16 amino acids. After removal of 1 base from V and 6 bases from J, the junction contained 8 bases not matched to a gene. The CDR3 reads CATSDFTGGRGNEQFF. The CDR3, as DNA: TGTGCCACCAGTGATTTTACGGGAGGTCGGGGCAATGAGCAGTTCTTC.

The sample holds many counts of this clonotype. CDR3 amino acids: CASSFGGQGGGKLFF. CDR3 nucleotide sequence: TGTGCCAGCAGTTTCGGAGGACAGGGAGGGGGAAAACTGTTTTTT. The chain couples TRBV12-3 or TRBV12-4 to TRBJ1-4, with 8 bases aligning to TRBD1. This CDR3 is built from 15 residues. Trimming cost V 3 bases and J 10 bases; bases outside gene matches: 10.

This clonotype was observed at least ten times. V usage is TRBV11-2 and J usage is TRBJ2-1; D possibly matches TRBD1 or TRBD2 (5 bases each). Trimming left V 5 bases short and J 6 bases short, with 23 bases between. Germline V gene sequence: CDR1 SGHAT, CDR2 FQNNGV. This CDR3 has 17 residues. CDR3 coding DNA: TGTGCCAGCAGCACCAACCCCGGGACCTCGCGGCGCAATGAGCAGTTCTTC. Its translation: CASSTNPGTSRRNEQFF.